This entry lists 3 T cell receptor beta chains sequenced from one sample in a study of vaccination and CD4 T cells after COVID-19. Treatment reported: approximately nine-day PBMC culture with coronavirus spike peptide pools or control peptides (ViraFEST assay). Scientists ran DNA taken from cultured CD4+ T cells through the Oncomine TCR Beta short-read assay for sequencing. TCRdb re-derived calls from the PCR reads in MiXCR, one entry per CDR3 protein. The sample lists 9,000 to 13,000 distinct CDR3 sequences; around 25% were seen once. Their recognized antigens are unknown. The sample was CD4+ T cells from blood, cultured in vitro, taken after SARS-CoV-2 vaccination. The receptors here all came from a human donor who had recovered from COVID-19.

This clonotype was picked up a small number of times. The chain uses TRBV7-6 and TRBJ1-5, with D possibly matching TRBD1 (5 bases). There are 15 residues in the CDR3. Trimming pared 1 base from V and 6 bases from J, leaving 13 bases between. Germline lookup yields CDR1 SGHVS and CDR2 FNYEAQ. The CDR3 reads CASSLEPGTSQPQHF. CDR3 sequence (DNA): TGTGCCAGCAGCTTAGAGCCCGGGACGAGTCAGCCCCAGCATTTT. Combining the CDR3 with reference TRBV7-6 and TRBJ1-5 gives the whole variable domain GAGVSQSPRYKVTKRGQDVALRCDPISGHVSLYWYRQALGQGPEFLTYFNYEAQQDKSGLPNDRFSAERPEGSISTLTIQRTEQRDSAMYRCASSLEPGTSQPQHFGDGTRLSIL.

The chain has TRBV11-2 and TRBJ1-2; D uncertain. The germline V and J ends were trimmed by 5 bases and 5 bases, with 15 bases remaining between them. CDR3 size: 14 residues. From germline, CDR1 is SGHAT and CDR2 FQNNGV. The CDR3 loop is CASSVSRTSYGYTF. CDR3 coding DNA: TGTGCCAGCAGCGTTAGTCGGACTTCATATGGCTACACCTTC. Using reference TRBV11-2 and TRBJ1-2 for the parts outside the CDR3, the full variable domain is EAGVAQSPRYKIIEKRQSVAFWCNPISGHATLYWYQQILGQGPKLLIQFQNNGVVDDSQLPKDRFSAERLKGVDSTLKIQPAKLEDSAVYLCASSVSRTSYGYTFGSGTRLTVV.

This clonotype was seen a handful of times. The chain joins TRBV7-8 to TRBJ1-5; TRBD1 matches 8 bases. J lost 0 bases, V lost 4 bases, and 8 bases had no gene match. Looked up from germline, CDR1 is SGHVS and CDR2 is FQNEAQ. CDR3 size: 17 residues. In DNA form, the CDR3 reads TGTGCCAGCAGCTCTCGGCGGACAGGGAATAGCAATCAGCCCCAGCATTTT. This encodes CASSSRRTGNSNQPQHF.